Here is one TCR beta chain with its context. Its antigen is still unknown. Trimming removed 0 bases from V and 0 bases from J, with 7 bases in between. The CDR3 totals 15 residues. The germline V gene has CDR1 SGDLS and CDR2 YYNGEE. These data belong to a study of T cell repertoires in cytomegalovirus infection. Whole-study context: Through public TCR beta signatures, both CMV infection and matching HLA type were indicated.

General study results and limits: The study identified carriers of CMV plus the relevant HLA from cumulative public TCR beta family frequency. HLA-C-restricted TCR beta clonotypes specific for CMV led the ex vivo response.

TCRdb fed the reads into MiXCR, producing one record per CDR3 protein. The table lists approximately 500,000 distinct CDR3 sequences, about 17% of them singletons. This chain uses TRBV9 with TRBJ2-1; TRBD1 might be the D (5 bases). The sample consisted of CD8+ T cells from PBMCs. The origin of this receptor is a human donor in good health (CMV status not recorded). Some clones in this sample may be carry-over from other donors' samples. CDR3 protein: CASSVDRLSYNEQFF. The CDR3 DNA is TGTGCCAGCAGCGTAGACAGGCTCTCCTACAATGAGCAGTTCTTC.